These 9 T cell receptor beta chains originate from one sample sequenced in a study of CD4 T cells in relation to SARS-CoV-2 and coronaviruses. Assay used: immunoSEQ multiplex PCR; TCRdb lists only in-frame clones, some missing. The sample yields 25,000 to 30,000 clones, around 75% seen once. The unexposed donors gave CD4+ T cells in about 2010-2019, prior to COVID-19. Isolation of CD4+ T cells took place after approximately eleven days in culture. No antigen has been assigned to these receptors. The sample consisted of CD4+ T cells from PBMCs, cultured in vitro. Every receptor here comes from a human donor in good health.

This CDR3 reads CASSPPGYGYTF. The CDR3, as DNA: TGTGCCAGCAGCCCTCCAGGGTATGGCTACACCTTC. The chain is built from TRBV7-2 and TRBJ1-2; D is perhaps TRBD1 (5 bases). Germline-derived CDR1 and CDR2 are SGHTA and FQGNSA. The CDR3 has 12 amino acids. The V and J ends lost 5 bases and 5 bases respectively, with 9 bases between them. Full variable domain (outside the CDR3, taken from reference TRBV7-2 and TRBJ1-2): GAGVSQSPSNKVTEKGKDVELRCDPISGHTALYWYRQSLGQGLEFLIYFQGNSAPDKSGLPSDRFSAERTGGSVSTLTIQRTQQEDSAVYLCASSPPGYGYTFGSGTRLTVV.

The chain is built from TRBV4-1 and TRBJ2-7; 11 nucleotides line up with TRBD1. The V and J ends lost 4 bases and 7 bases, in that order; junction bases with no gene match: 6. Germline V gene sequence: CDR1 MGHRA, CDR2 YSYEKL. This CDR3 is 14 amino acids long. For the CDR3, the DNA is TGCGCCAGCAGCCTGGGACAGGGGGTGTATGAGCAGTACTTC. Amino acids: CASSLGQGVYEQYF.

This chain connects TRBV4-1 to TRBJ2-1, with 12 bases matching TRBD1. CDR1 and CDR2 (germline): MGHRA, YSYEKL. The CDR3 is made up of 17 amino acids. J lost 2 bases, V lost 4 bases, and 6 bases had no gene match. The CDR3 DNA reads as TGCGCCAGCAGCCTCCAAGGGACAGGGGGCGCCTACAATGAGCAGTTCTTC. Amino acid sequence: CASSLQGTGGAYNEQFF.

The V gene is TRBV5-1, the J gene TRBJ2-7, with D possibly being TRBD1 (6 bases). The CDR3 totals 13 residues. V dropped 5 bases and J dropped 3 bases, with 12 bases sitting between them. Per the germline V gene, CDR1 is SGHRS and CDR2 is YFSETQ. This CDR3 is CASRQGRDYEQYF. CDR3 DNA: TGCGCCAGCAGACAGGGACGGGACTACGAGCAGTACTTC.

This clone has only a few counts. The V and J genes are TRBV10-2 and TRBJ2-7; 8 positions agree with TRBD1. Per the germline V gene, CDR1 is WSHSY and CDR2 is SAAADI. This CDR3 spans 16 amino acids. V was pared by 2 bases and J by 2 bases, with 8 bases of the junction left unmatched. The CDR3 loop reads CASSEPIGTGPYEQYF. In DNA form, the CDR3 reads TGCGCCAGCAGTGAGCCGATCGGGACAGGCCCCTACGAGCAGTACTTC.

V usage is TRBV11-2 and J usage is TRBJ2-5; unclear D gene. Germline loops: CDR1 SGHAT, CDR2 FQNNGV. The CDR3 covers 12 residues. Trimming removed 3 bases from V and 3 bases from J, with 5 bases in between. CDR3 sequence (DNA): TGTGCCAGCAGCTTTGGTGAAGAGACCCAGTACTTC. This codes for CASSFGEETQYF.

The chain couples TRBV6-2 or TRBV6-3 to TRBJ2-4; D assignment may be TRBD1 or TRBD2 (5 bases each). CDR1 and CDR2 (germline): MNHEY, SVGEGT. The ends were cut back, 2 bases at V and 2 bases at J, with 13 bases in the middle. There are 16 residues in the CDR3. The CDR3 spells CASSYPLGGPKNIQYF. The CDR3 nucleotides are TGTGCCAGCAGTTACCCCCTTGGGGGACCCAAAAACATTCAGTACTTC.

V and J are TRBV3-1 (or the pseudogene TRBV3-2) and TRBJ2-2; 10 bases agree with TRBD1. V shed 1 base, J shed 6 bases, and the junction held 5 bases outside the gene matches. CDR1 is LGHDT and CDR2 is YNNKEL in the germline V gene (reference sequence). The CDR3 consists of 16 residues. CDR3 amino acids: CASSQARGQGPGELFF. The CDR3 DNA is TGTGCCAGCAGCCAAGCGAGGGGACAGGGGCCCGGGGAGCTGTTTTTT.

The V gene is TRBV19, the J gene TRBJ2-3; D remains unclear. The CDR3 contains 11 residues. Trimming shortened V by 4 bases and J by 10 bases, and 9 bases separated the two germline ends. Germline-derived CDR1 and CDR2 are LNHDA and SQIVND (reference sequence). The CDR3 nucleotides are TGTGCCAGTAGTACCTACTTGGCGCAGTATTTT. Protein: CASSTYLAQYF.